This TCR beta chain originates from a study of identical twins. TCRdb fed the 5' RACE reads into MiXCR, producing one record per CDR3 protein. Among approximately 470,000 distinct CDR3 sequences, about 14% were seen once, and the ten largest hold more than 0.5%. There are a few counts of this clonotype. The antigen remains unidentified. V was pared by 6 bases and J by 1 base, with 13 bases between. Germline assignment: CDR1 SNHLY and CDR2 FYNNEI. This CDR3 contains 15 residues. Study results and limitations: Weaker excess twin sharing was observed in beta out-of-frame sequences. Its conclusions, products of cross-sectional statistical analysis, did not come from following the same donors.

This sample was shared with a second study, whose subject was yellow fever vaccine responses in identical twins. That source adds: The T cell response to vaccination in identical twins was reportedly partly convergent and partly personalized.

The source is a woman between 18 and 30 years old in good health. Sequencing was performed on CD4+ T cells sorted from blood. The chain carries TRBV2 and TRBJ2-1; possible D gene TRBD2, 6 bases. CDR3 sequence (DNA): TGTGCCAGCAGCACCTCCCGGGGGTCCTACAATGAGCAGTTCTTC. Its protein product is CASSTSRGSYNEQFF.